This T cell receptor (beta chain) was sequenced in a study of cytomegalovirus exposure and HLA in healthy donors. Background on the study: The approximately 700 first-cohort repertoires shared a platform with the approximately 110 validation repertoires, as reported in a later analysis. Findings and limits, study-wide: The classifier reportedly diagnosed cytomegalovirus status with high sensitivity and specificity. The authors enumerated some 160 TCR beta chains as linked to cytomegalovirus.

Among the 120 or so subjects of the validation cohort, separate from the 666-subject first cohort, were the donors. CDR3 size: 14 residues. The V gene's germline CDR1 is SGHRS and CDR2 YFSETQ. V lost 0 bases, J lost 3 bases, and 8 bases lay in between. Here immunoSEQ multiplex PCR was the method, and the copy in TCRdb shows in-frame clones only, minus some. The table lists over 150,000 clones, roughly 90% of them singletons. To note about this clone: Its target is not known.

This TCR was recovered from a man between 18 and 35 years old in good health and CMV-seropositive. Specimen: PBMCs. This chain links TRBV5-1 with TRBJ2-3; TRBD1 is a possible D gene (5 bases). CDR3 residues: CASSLGQLTDTQYF. DNA for the CDR3: TGCGCCAGCAGCTTGGGACAGTTGACAGATACGCAGTATTTT.